This is a list of T cell receptor beta chains from one sample in a study of blood T cells in healthy people across ages. TCRdb re-called the 5' RACE reads through MiXCR, storing one row per CDR3 protein. The sample holds roughly 790,000 distinct CDR3 sequences, roughly 44% seen once. Input material: blood. Receptors originate from a woman aged 55-69 years in good health. Both conserved end residues are part of each CDR3. D genes are given only for firm matches. Rows give clone size only sometimes, using once, few, many, or a class for an expanded clone.

size | J | D | V | DNA | CDR3
NA | TRBJ2-5 | NA | TRBV27 | TGTGCCAGCAGTCCTGGACAGGGAGGGACCTACAATGAACAGTACTTC | CASSPGQGGTYNEQYF
few | TRBJ1-1 | TRBD1 | TRBV20-1 | TGCAATACTCAGGGGGCGCAGGGCACTGAAGCTTTCTTT | CNTQGAQGTEAFF
NA | TRBJ2-1 | NA | TRBV11-3 | TGTGCCAGCAGCTTAGATGGCGTCAGCTCCTACAATGAGCAGTTCTTC | CASSLDGVSSYNEQFF
NA | TRBJ2-7 | NA | TRBV27 | TGTGCCAGCGCGGACAGCCATGGCTTGTACGAGCAGTACTTC | CASADSHGLYEQYF
few | TRBJ1-5 | TRBD1 | TRBV20-1 | TGCAGTGCTAGTGACAGGGGTCAGCCCCAGCATTTT | CSASDRGQPQHF
NA | TRBJ2-1 | TRBD2 | TRBV14 | TGTGCCAGCAGTCAGGGACTAGCTGCTTACAATGAGCAGTTCTTC | CASSQGLAAYNEQFF
many | TRBJ2-7 | TRBD1 | TRBV6-2/TRBV6-3 | TGTGCCAGCTGTGACAGGGCTTACGAGCAGTACTTC | CASCDRAYEQYF
few | TRBJ1-1 | NA | TRBV3-1 | TGTGCCAGCAGGGAACAGAGGAACACTGAAGCTTTCTTT | CASREQRNTEAFF
NA | TRBJ1-2 | TRBD1 | TRBV5-1 | TGCGCCAGCAGCTTGGGGACAGGGGGCACTAACTATGGCTACACCTTC | CASSLGTGGTNYGYTF
NA | TRBJ2-7 | TRBD2 | TRBV28 | TGTGCCAGTAGTTCAGCGGGAGGATTATACGAGCAGTACTTC | CASSSAGGLYEQYF
NA | TRBJ1-6 | TRBD1 | TRBV24-1 | TGTGCCACCAACCCGGGACAGGGTTTTTCACCCCTCCACTTT | CATNPGQGFSPLHF
NA | TRBJ1-5 | TRBD1 | TRBV6-5 | TGTGCCAGCAGTTACTTCGGGACAGGGGGAATTAGCGATCAGCCCCAGCATTTT | CASSYFGTGGISDQPQHF
NA | TRBJ2-3 | NA | TRBV6-2/TRBV6-3 | TGTGCCAGCAACTCAGGCGATACGCAGTATTTT | CASNSGDTQYF
NA | TRBJ2-7 | NA | TRBV29-1 | TGCAGCGCGCTCTCAGGGGAAATCAGCTACGAGCAGTACTTC | CSALSGEISYEQYF
once | TRBJ2-3 | NA | TRBV6-2/TRBV6-3 | TGTGCCTGCAGTTACCCTCAACCCGGCGCAGATACGCAGTATTTT | CACSYPQPGADTQYF